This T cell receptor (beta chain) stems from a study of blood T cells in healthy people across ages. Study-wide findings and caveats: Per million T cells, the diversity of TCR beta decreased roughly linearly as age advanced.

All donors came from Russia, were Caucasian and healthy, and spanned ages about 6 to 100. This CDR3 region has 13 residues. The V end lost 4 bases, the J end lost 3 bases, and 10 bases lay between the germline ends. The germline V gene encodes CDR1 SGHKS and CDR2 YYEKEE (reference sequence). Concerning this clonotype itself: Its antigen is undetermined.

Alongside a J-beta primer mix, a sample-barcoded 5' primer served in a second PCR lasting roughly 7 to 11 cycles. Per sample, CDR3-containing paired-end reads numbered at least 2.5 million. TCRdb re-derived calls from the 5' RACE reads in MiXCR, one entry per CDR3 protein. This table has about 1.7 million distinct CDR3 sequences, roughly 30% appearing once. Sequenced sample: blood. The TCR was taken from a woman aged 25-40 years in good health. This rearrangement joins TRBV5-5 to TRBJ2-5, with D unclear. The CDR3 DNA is TGTGCCAGCAGCCGGTCTTTGAAAGAGACCCAGTACTTC. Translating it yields CASSRSLKETQYF.